Here is one T cell receptor (beta chain) with its context. Antigen specificity is unknown. Trimming removed 2 bases at V and 4 bases at J, with 10 bases between. Germline lookup yields CDR1 MNHEY and CDR2 SVGAGI. This CDR3 has 14 residues. TCRdb re-analysed the RT-PCR reads in MiXCR, keeping a single row per CDR3 protein. The data contain hundreds of thousands of distinct CDR3 sequences, over 10% of them singletons. These data are taken from a study of response to subunit inactivated influenza vaccine. Regarding the study as a whole: The authors proposed limited new T cell recruitment per seasonal influenza vaccination.

This sequence originates from a man aged 45-65 years who received an inactivated influenza vaccine. The V call is TRBV6-5, the J call TRBJ2-3; D is unclear. Specimen: PBMCs from blood, collected 40 to 50 days after vaccination. This chain's CDR3 is CASSYNRKADTQYF. The DNA of the CDR3 is TGTGCCAGCAGTTACAATAGGAAGGCAGATACGCAGTATTTT.